This TCR beta chain was sequenced during a study of T cells after yellow fever vaccination. Trimming at V came to 2 bases and at J to 5 bases, leaving 6 bases not matched to a gene. The CDR3 consists of 16 residues. Germline V gene data show CDR1 as SGHTA and CDR2 as FQGTGA. To note about this clonotype: Its antigen is as yet unknown.

Overall study results and limits: High-abundance clonotypes from the bulk population could contaminate FACS-sorted repertoires.

TCRdb reprocessed the 5' RACE reads via MiXCR and lists one record per CDR3 protein. This sample yields a few hundred thousand distinct CDR3 sequences, of which roughly 19% are seen a single time; more than 13% belongs to the top ten. Source: PBMCs, taken 15 days after the yellow fever booster vaccination. The receptor was derived from a young man who received the YFV17D yellow fever vaccine. The V gene is TRBV7-3, the J gene TRBJ2-2; 9 bases map to TRBD2. CDR3 residues: CASSLSPSGTTGELFF. The CDR3 nucleotides read TGTGCCAGCAGCTTATCCCCTAGCGGGACTACCGGGGAGCTGTTTTTT. Combining the CDR3 with reference TRBV7-3 and TRBJ2-2 gives the whole variable domain GAGVSQTPSNKVTEKGKYVELRCDPISGHTALYWYRQSLGQGPEFLIYFQGTGAADDSGLPNDRFFAVRPEGSVSTLKIQRTERGDSAVYLCASSLSPSGTTGELFFGEGSRLTVL.